This T cell receptor (beta chain) is from a study of cytomegalovirus exposure and HLA in healthy donors. Overall study results and limits: The productive fraction for most TCR beta V segments was about 90% or about 30% in an earlier analysis. A later analysis linked a missense variant in DCLRE1C to the trimming of TCR beta V and J genes. Listed as cytomegalovirus-associated were 164 TCR beta chains.

Comment on this clone: As yet, its antigen is unknown.

The primer mix had 60 Vbeta and 13 Jbeta primers. Method: immunoSEQ multiplex PCR; TCRdb's copy keeps in-frame clones and lacks some. The sample shows approximately 110,000 clones, roughly four fifths of them seen only once. The TCR comes from a man aged 50-59 years in good health and CMV-seronegative. Material for sequencing was PBMCs.

DNA of the CDR3: TGTGCCAGCAGCTTAGTAGCGGGACCAGATACGCAGTATTTT. As protein: CASSLVAGPDTQYF. The genes are TRBV11-2 and TRBJ2-3, with 8 bases that match TRBD2. The CDR3 runs 14 residues. Germline V gene data show CDR1 as SGHAT and CDR2 as FQNNGV. With V trimmed by 1 base and J by 4 bases, 1 base remained unmatched.